These 4 T cell receptor beta chains were all obtained from the same sample, sequenced in a study of T cell responses to AZD1222 COVID-19 vaccine. The data were produced by immunoSEQ multiplex PCR, yet TCRdb's version contains in-frame clones alone and is incomplete. Altogether 150,000 or so clones are present, 85% to 90% being singletons, with the ten largest covering 5.5% to 6%. The specimen comprised peripheral blood, sampled on day 0 of MenACWY control vaccination. These receptors were taken from an adult in good health.

The chain is built from TRBV28 and TRBJ1-5; TRBD1 agrees at 9 bases. The germline CDR1 and CDR2 sequences are MDHEN and SYDVKM. This CDR3 region has 16 residues. Trimming at V came to 0 bases and at J to 7 bases, leaving 7 bases not matched to a gene. The CDR3 spells CASSLWGTGSEQPQHF. CDR3 DNA sequence: TGTGCCAGCAGTTTATGGGGGACAGGGTCGGAACAGCCCCAGCATTTT. The variable domain in full, with the rest retrieved from reference TRBV28 and TRBJ1-5, is DVKVTQSSRYLVKRTGEKVFLECVQDMDHENMFWYRQDPGLGLRLIYFSYDVKMKEKGDIPEGYSVSREKKERFSLILESASTNQTSMYLCASSLWGTGSEQPQHFGDGTRLSIL.

A few counts support this clone. The chain couples TRBV5-4 to TRBJ2-7, with a weak D call TRBD2 (5 bases). Germline values: CDR1 SGHNT, CDR2 YYREEE (reference sequence). The CDR3 runs to 13 residues. The V gene lost 2 bases and the J gene lost 4 bases, with 10 bases spanning the gap. Here the CDR3 reads CASSLGGRYEQYF. CDR3 nucleotide sequence: TGTGCCAGCAGCTTAGGAGGTCGATACGAGCAGTACTTC.

This clone appeared once. J is TRBJ2-3 and V is TRBV24-1, with 7 nucleotides matching TRBD1. Germline V CDR1 and CDR2: KGHDR, SFDVKD. The CDR3 covers 14 residues. Trimming cost V 7 bases and J 5 bases; bases outside gene matches: 8. CDR3 DNA: TGTGCCACCAGGGACGGGACAGACAAAGATACGCAGTATTTT. This translates into CATRDGTDKDTQYF.

The chain joins TRBV30 to TRBJ1-1; no definite D call. V was cut by 0 bases and J by 5 bases, with 10 bases left in between. Germline V gene sequence: CDR1 GTSNPN, CDR2 SVGIG (reference sequence). CDR3 length: 13 amino acids. CDR3: CAWSVPPGTEAFF. The CDR3 DNA follows: TGTGCCTGGAGTGTACCCCCGGGTACTGAAGCTTTCTTT.